The 23 T cell receptor beta chains presented below share a single source sample, sequenced in a study of blood T cell repertoires in COVID-19. The method was immunoSEQ multiplex PCR; TCRdb's version includes in-frame clones alone and lacks a portion of them. The sample has approximately 500,000 clones, roughly 89% seen once. Input material: peripheral blood. The receptors come from a woman aged 45-60 years with COVID-19, enrolled during active disease.

Worth noting for this clone: This sample includes further DNA sequences coding for the same CDR3. The rearrangement uses TRBV11-2 and TRBJ1-4, with D possibly TRBD1 on 6 matching bases. V was pared by 6 bases and J by 8 bases, with 16 bases between. CDR1 is SGHAT and CDR2 is FQNNGV in the germline V gene. The CDR3 spans 14 residues. CDR3 loop: CASSPGTGGEKLFF. Here the CDR3 DNA reads TGTGCCAGCAGTCCCGGGACGGGGGGCGAAAAACTGTTTTTT.

The chain recombines TRBV2 with TRBJ1-5; 10 bases fit TRBD1. Germline assignment: CDR1 SNHLY and CDR2 FYNNEI. V trimming: 8 bases; J trimming: 5 bases; junction bases outside the gene matches: 6. This CDR3 region has 14 residues. DNA of the CDR3: TGTGCCAGCGAGGGACAGGGGTATTATCAGCCCCAGCATTTT. This sequence encodes CASEGQGYYQPQHF.

Comment on this clone: One end of the junction varies from germline; a read error may be responsible. The V call is TRBV19, the J call TRBJ1-5; D unresolved. This CDR3 has 15 amino acids. In germline, CDR1 is LNHDA, CDR2 SQIVND (reference sequence). CDR3 nucleotides: TGTGTCAGTAGTATAGGACTTATGAGCAATCAGCCCCAGCATTTT. This translates into CVSSIGLMSNQPQHF. Based on the CDR3 plus reference TRBV19 and TRBJ1-5, the full variable domain is DGGITQSPKYLFRKEGQNVTLSCEQNLNHDAMYWYRQDPGQGLRLIYYSQIVNDFQKGDIAEGYSVSREKKESFPLTVTSAQKNPTAFYLCVSSIGLMSNQPQHFGDGTRLSIL.

The chain couples TRBV2 to TRBJ1-5; tentative D call: TRBD1 (6 bases). This CDR3 region has 16 residues. Germline CDR1 SNHLY, CDR2 FYNNEI. V shed 6 bases and J shed 5 bases, with 20 bases lying between them. Written as DNA, the CDR3 is TGTGCCAGCAGGGCCGCAAGACAGGCAACGGATCAGCCCCAGCATTTT. The encoded protein is CASRAARQATDQPQHF.

This chain uses TRBV5-1 with TRBJ2-2; the D gene is possibly TRBD1 (6 bases). CDR3 length equals 15 residues. Deletions cut 0 bases from V and 8 bases from J, with 14 bases between. The germline gives CDR1 SGHRS, CDR2 YFSETQ. CDR3 bases: TGCGCCAGCAGCTTGGCACAGGGCCCTTCGGGGGAGCTGTTTTTT. Translated, it gives CASSLAQGPSGELFF.

The chain employs TRBV19 and TRBJ1-1; TRBD1 agrees at 11 bases. Trimming took 7 bases from V and 0 from J; bases not matched to a gene: 7. Per germline, CDR1 LNHDA and CDR2 SQIVND (reference sequence). This CDR3 has 16 amino acids. The CDR3 sequence is CASMGGTGGMNTEAFF. The CDR3 DNA reads as TGTGCCAGTATGGGAGGGACAGGGGGAATGAACACTGAAGCTTTCTTT.

In its sample, this clone was seen once. The chain recombines TRBV5-5 with TRBJ2-2; 9 nucleotides match TRBD1. This CDR3 comprises 17 residues. Germline values: CDR1 SGHKS, CDR2 YYEKEE (reference sequence). V lost 3 bases and J lost 3; bases outside the gene matches: 9. The CDR3 loop is CASSSANRGPYTGELFF. In DNA, the CDR3 is TGTGCCAGCAGCTCAGCTAACAGGGGGCCATACACCGGGGAGCTGTTTTTT.

This sequence joins TRBV5-1 and TRBJ1-2; D is uncertain. This CDR3 contains 13 residues. Germline-derived CDR1 and CDR2 are SGHRS and YFSETQ. Trimming stripped 4 bases from V and 0 bases from J, with 7 bases between. The CDR3 DNA sequence: TGCGCCAGCAGCCCTGGAGCTAACTATGGCTACACCTTC. Protein sequence: CASSPGANYGYTF.

A few counts support this clone. The chain's CDR3 is CASGSRGNYGYTF. The CDR3 coding sequence is TGTGCCAGCGGATCCAGGGGAAACTATGGCTACACCTTC. The chain recombines TRBV11-2 with TRBJ1-2; a weak D match, TRBD1 (6 bases). V lost 8 bases, J lost 2 bases, and 12 bases lay in between. The CDR3 contains 13 residues. The V gene's germline CDR1 is SGHAT and CDR2 FQNNGV.

The chain uses TRBV24-1 and TRBJ1-6, with TRBD1 as a possible D gene (6 bases). The V gene's germline CDR1 is KGHDR and CDR2 SFDVKD. The ends were cut back, 10 bases at V and 8 bases at J, with 14 bases in the middle. This CDR3 comprises 13 residues. The CDR3 sequence: CATREQGDSPLHF. The CDR3 DNA reads as TGTGCCACTCGCGAACAGGGAGATTCACCCCTCCACTTT.

In DNA, the CDR3 is TGTGCCTGGAGTGCTACATCAGGTACCCAGCCCCAGCATTTT. Translated: CAWSATSGTQPQHF. J is TRBJ1-5 and V is TRBV30, with D unclear. Trimming took off 1 base at V and 7 bases at J, with 14 bases between the two ends. Germline V gene lookup returns CDR1 GTSNPN and CDR2 SVGIG (reference sequence). The CDR3 runs to 14 residues.

This chain connects TRBV24-1 to TRBJ2-1; 7 nucleotides line up with TRBD1. The germline gives CDR1 KGHDR, CDR2 SFDVKD. There are 15 residues in the CDR3. V shed 3 bases and J 4 bases; nucleotides not matched to a gene: 5. In DNA form, the CDR3 reads TGTGCCACCAGTGATGCCTCGGGACAGTACAATGAGCAGTTCTTC. It specifies CATSDASGQYNEQFF.

CDR3 sequence (DNA): TGTGCCAGCAGCACCCCCCAGGGAGCTTTCTTT. This sequence encodes CASSTPQGAFF. The J gene is TRBJ1-1, the V gene TRBV28; D is perhaps TRBD1 (5 bases). This CDR3 contains 11 residues. The germline V gene encodes CDR1 MDHEN and CDR2 SYDVKM. Trimming shortened V by 6 bases and J by 10 bases, and 12 bases separated the two germline ends.

This chain connects TRBV5-4 to TRBJ1-4, with TRBD1 as a possible D gene (5 bases). Germline CDR1 SGHNT, CDR2 YYREEE (reference sequence). V shed 5 bases and J shed 7 bases, with 15 bases lying between them. The CDR3 covers 14 residues. The CDR3 spells CASRIWQGPEKLFF. CDR3 nucleotides: TGTGCCAGCAGGATCTGGCAGGGTCCTGAAAAACTGTTTTTT.

The chain has TRBV12-3 or TRBV12-4 and TRBJ1-2; a possible D gene is TRBD1 (6 bases). The CDR3 consists of 13 residues. V lost 5 bases to trimming and J lost 4 bases, with 11 bases between them. This CDR3 reads CASSGAGAYGYTF. CDR3 nucleotide sequence: TGTGCCAGCAGTGGGGCAGGGGCCTATGGCTACACCTTC.

The chain links TRBV11-2 to TRBJ2-7; the D is unclear. The ends were cut back, 5 bases at V and 4 bases at J, with 9 bases in the middle. Germline V gene lookup returns CDR1 SGHAT and CDR2 FQNNGV. The CDR3 extends over 12 amino acids. The CDR3 coding sequence is TGTGCCAGCAGCCAACGGGTTTACGAGCAGTACTTC. Encoded protein: CASSQRVYEQYF.

The J gene is TRBJ2-2, the V gene TRBV7-9, with D tentatively TRBD1 (6 bases). The CDR3 runs to 12 residues. Trimming left V 7 bases short and J 8 bases short, with 11 bases between. Germline CDR1 reads SEHNR; CDR2 reads FQNEAQ (reference sequence). This CDR3 is CASNPGEGELFF. DNA for the CDR3: TGTGCCAGCAACCCAGGGGAGGGGGAGCTGTTTTTT.

This chain's CDR3 is CASSISDRINQPQHF. In DNA form, the CDR3 reads TGTGCCAGTAGTATATCTGACAGAATCAATCAGCCCCAGCATTTT. This sequence joins TRBV19 and TRBJ1-5; D perhaps matches TRBD1 (5 bases). Germline CDR1 reads LNHDA; CDR2 reads SQIVND (reference sequence). V was trimmed by 2 bases and J by 3 bases, leaving 11 bases between them. The CDR3 loop spans 15 amino acids.

The V call is TRBV21-1, the J call TRBJ1-5; whether TRBD1, the table's D call, matches the DNA was not checked. TRBV21-1 is an annotated pseudogene. The CDR3 runs to 17 residues. CDR3 sequence: CASSKGTKGEGNQPQHF. CDR3 DNA: TGTGCCAGCAGCAAGGGGACAAAGGGTGAGGGCAATCAGCCCCAGCATTTT.

This clone was detected only a few times. The rearrangement links TRBV6-5 to TRBJ1-5; 9 bases are shared with TRBD1. V was clipped by 6 bases and J by 3 bases; unmatched bases: 6. This CDR3 region has 15 residues. CDR1 is MNHEY, CDR2 SVGAGI, per germline. This CDR3 reads CASSYGQGNNQPQHF. The CDR3 DNA reads as TGTGCCAGCAGCTACGGACAGGGGAACAATCAGCCCCAGCATTTT.

The rearrangement joins TRBV9 to TRBJ1-1; 7 nucleotides align to TRBD1. The CDR3 is 14 residues long. J was trimmed by 1 base and V by 5 bases; bases with no gene match: 5. The V gene's germline CDR1 is SGDLS and CDR2 YYNGEE. This chain's CDR3 is CASSPRTGNTEAFF. DNA of the CDR3: TGTGCCAGCAGTCCCCGGACAGGGAACACTGAAGCTTTCTTT.

This chain joins TRBV30 and TRBJ1-4, with unresolved D. Between the trimmed V and J ends, which lost 0 bases and 0 bases, there was a span of 8 bases. This CDR3 has 15 residues. Germline assignment: CDR1 GTSNPN and CDR2 SVGIG (reference sequence). The CDR3 loop reads CAWSVEVTTNEKLFF. The CDR3 DNA reads as TGTGCCTGGAGTGTGGAGGTTACAACTAATGAAAAACTGTTTTTT.

The rearrangement uses TRBV6-5 and TRBJ1-1, with a weak D call TRBD1 (6 bases). This CDR3 is 15 amino acids long. The V end was cut by 1 base, the J end by 1 base, with 10 bases between. Per the germline V gene, CDR1 is MNHEY and CDR2 is SVGAGI. The DNA for the CDR3 is TGTGCCAGCAGTTACTTTGACAGGACGAACACTGAAGCTTTCTTT. It codes for CASSYFDRTNTEAFF.